A single sample gave rise to the 3 T cell receptor beta chains below, sequenced in a study of blood T cell repertoires in COVID-19. Clones were read by immunoSEQ multiplex PCR, and TCRdb kept only the in-frame ones, dropping some. In the table there are 90,000 to 100,000 clones, just under 85% of which are singletons. Sequences were obtained from peripheral blood. These receptors were collected from a man between 65 and 85 years old with acute or convalescent COVID-19.

The chain uses TRBV7-2 and TRBJ2-5, with 9 bases fitting TRBD1. Germline assignment: CDR1 SGHTA and CDR2 FQGNSA. Losses at the gene ends were 7 bases for V and 5 bases for J; bases not matched to a gene: 8. The CDR3 is made up of 14 amino acids. CDR3 residues: CASTQTGGVETQYF. In DNA, the CDR3 is TGTGCCAGCACTCAGACAGGGGGTGTCGAGACCCAGTACTTC.

V is TRBV4-2 and J is TRBJ2-1; D possibly corresponds to TRBD2 (6 bases). The CDR3 is made up of 15 amino acids. CDR1 is LGHNA and CDR2 is YNFKEQ in the germline V gene. V was trimmed by 1 base and J by 6 bases, leaving 13 bases between them. The CDR3 bases are TGTGCCAGCAGCCAAGTCGGTCTGGGGGGCAATGAGCAGTTCTTC. Translation gives CASSQVGLGGNEQFF.

Turning to this clone: The same CDR3 can be traced to other DNA sequences in this sample. The chain joins TRBV19 to TRBJ2-6; 10 bases are a match to TRBD1. CDR1 and CDR2 (germline): LNHDA, SQIVND (reference sequence). The CDR3 sequence is 20 residues long. Germline trimming cut 2 bases from V and 4 bases from J; bases unmatched to any gene: 14. The CDR3 DNA reads TGTGCCAGTAGTATAAGTCGGGCCGGGACAGGGGCATGGGGGGCCAACGTCCTGACTTTC. Translation gives CASSISRAGTGAWGANVLTF.